These T cell receptor beta chains were read from a single sample in a study of CD8 T cells in ankylosing spondylitis. TCRdb re-called the 5' RACE reads with MiXCR, one entry per CDR3 protein. The sample has 180,000 or so distinct CDR3 sequences, approximately 10% seen once. Sequencing was performed on blood, either unsorted or a sorted T cell fraction (not recorded which). The receptors stem from a male donor with ankylosing spondylitis or in good health (not recorded which). Both conserved end residues are part of each CDR3. Fields, in order: J gene, D gene, clone size, V gene, CDR3 DNA, CDR3 protein. A D gene is named only where the DNA matches it firmly. Only part of the rows carry a size: once, few, many, or a class if the clone is expanded.

TRBJ2-1 | TRBD2 | few | TRBV7-2 | TGTGCCAGCAGCTTAGCAGCGGGATCCTACAATGAGCAGTTCTTC | CASSLAAGSYNEQFF
TRBJ2-1 | . | . | TRBV2 | TGTGCCAGCACCTTAAACCGGGCCAACAATGAGCAGTTCTTC | CASTLNRANNEQFF
TRBJ2-3 | . | few | TRBV2 | TGTGCCAGCAGTTGGGAGGACGGAGGCACAGATACGCAGTATTTT | CASSWEDGGTDTQYF
TRBJ1-5 | . | . | TRBV28 | TGTGCCAGCAAGGGGGTTGGGTTGAGCAATCAGCCCCAGCATTTT | CASKGVGLSNQPQHF
TRBJ2-3 | TRBD2 | many | TRBV5-1 | TGCGCCAGCAGCCCTCACTCCGGGACTAGCGGGCCTCGCACAGATACGCAGTATTTT | CASSPHSGTSGPRTDTQYF
TRBJ2-7 | . | . | TRBV6-1 | TGTGCCAGCAGTGATGGGCCAGGGACTTTCTACGAGCAGTACTTC | CASSDGPGTFYEQYF
TRBJ2-1 | . | . | TRBV19 | TGTGCCAGTAGTCGAACAGGAATAGGTGGGGATTACAATGAGCAGTTCTTC | CASSRTGIGGDYNEQFF
TRBJ1-1 | TRBD1 | many | TRBV2 | TGTGCCAGCAGACAGGGGTTGAACACTGAAGCTTTCTTT | CASRQGLNTEAFF
TRBJ1-1 | . | many | TRBV19 | TGTGCCAGTAGTGCCTCCGGGGGGGTAAACACTGAAGCTTTCTTT | CASSASGGVNTEAFF
TRBJ1-1 | TRBD1 | many | TRBV20-1 | TGCAGTGCTAGTAGACAGGGGGCTGCTACTGAAGCTTTCTTT | CSASRQGAATEAFF
TRBJ2-7 | TRBD2 | many | TRBV6-5 | TGTGCCAGCAGTTTTAGCGGGGGGGAGTACGAGCAGTACTTC | CASSFSGGEYEQYF
TRBJ2-7 | . | many | TRBV20-1 | TGCAGTGCTAGGCCGGACAGCTCCTACGAGCAGTACTTC | CSARPDSSYEQYF
TRBJ2-2 | . | few | TRBV20-1 | TGCAGTGCTAGAGATCCTCGGACCCCCACCGGAGAGCTGTTTTTT | CSARDPRTPTGELFF
TRBJ1-2 | . | once | TRBV15 | TGTACCACCAGCAGACTTGGGACGTATGGCTACACCTTC | CTTSRLGTYGYTF
TRBJ1-5 | . | . | TRBV5-6 | TGTGCCAGCAGCTTGTCCGCGGGACCAAATCAGCCCCAGCATTTT | CASSLSAGPNQPQHF
TRBJ1-1 | TRBD1 | . | TRBV10-3 | TGTGCCATCAGCCAGAGGGGGCTTGGTGAAGCTTTCTTT | CAISQRGLGEAFF
TRBJ2-7 | . | few | TRBV7-9 | TGTGCCAGCAGCTCCAATTCAGGGGCCAGCTCCTACGAGCAGTACTTC | CASSSNSGASSYEQYF